This entry is about one T cell receptor (beta chain). This record comes from a study of shared clonotypes between healthy human individuals. V gave up 6 bases and J gave up 0 bases, with 14 bases separating them. This CDR3 has 16 amino acids. From germline, CDR1 is SGHAT and CDR2 FQNNGV. The table came from immunoSEQ multiplex PCR; TCRdb's copy has only in-frame clones and leaves some out. This table holds millions of clones, roughly 96% found once. The sequenced material came from naive CD4+ T cells sorted from blood. Described subset: CD45RA+ positively selected. This chain uses TRBV11-2 with TRBJ2-2; D is ambiguous. The sequence was collected from a man aged 18 to 30 in good health. The CDR3 DNA reads as TGTGCCAGCAGATTGGAAGGCACAGCGAACACCGGGGAGCTGTTTTTT. This encodes CASRLEGTANTGELFF. The full variable domain, rest sourced from reference TRBV11-2 and TRBJ2-2, is EAGVAQSPRYKIIEKRQSVAFWCNPISGHATLYWYQQILGQGPKLLIQFQNNGVVDDSQLPKDRFSAERLKGVDSTLKIQPAKLEDSAVYLCASRLEGTANTGELFFGEGSRLTVL.